The entry that follows covers one TCR beta chain sequence. What antigen it recognizes has not been identified. No base quality information exists; no much larger clone differs at one position. The trial excluded patients who had a history of autoimmune disease or who were on systemic immunosuppression. In every dose cohort, peripheral blood was drawn for TCR sequencing at baseline, cycle 4 day 1, and cycle 7 day 1. Samples came from an open-label, multicenter, first-in-human phase I dose-escalation trial of ivuxolimab. Adults with locally advanced or metastatic melanoma, renal cell, hepatocellular, or head and neck squamous cell carcinoma were enrolled in the trial. CD4+ and CD8+ T cells were sorted separately from peripheral blood before TCR sequencing. These data come from a study of OX40 agonist ivuxolimab in advanced cancers. About the full investigation: Ivuxolimab was a fully human IgG2 agonistic monoclonal antibody targeting the costimulatory receptor OX40 (CD134). The paper describes the monotherapy dose-escalation part (N = 52 patients) of the phase I trial of ivuxolimab. Patients were allowed to have had prior anti-PD-1, anti-PD-L1 or anti-CTLA-4 therapy, and approximately 39% of the dose-escalation patients had been treated with checkpoint inhibitors. The purpose of peripheral TCRbeta sequencing was to test whether ivuxolimab changed TCR sequence diversity and led to clonal T-cell expansion. Partial responses occurred in three dose-escalation patients: two with cutaneous melanoma and one with hepatocellular carcinoma. Of the 50 to 55 dose-escalation patients, hepatocellular carcinoma was present in around 20, melanoma in roughly 15, renal cell carcinoma in 9 and head and neck cancer in 9. Intravenous ivuxolimab was administered to patients every 2 weeks at six dose levels: 0.01, 0.1, 0.3, 1.5, 3 and 10 mg/kg. In the dose-escalation cohort, around four fifths of patients were male, and the mean age was 60 years with a range of roughly 20 to 85.

Genomic DNA was isolated from the sorted cells so that the TCRbeta CDR3 region could be sequenced. The immunoSEQ Assay was used for sequencing of TCRbeta CDR3 regions. The source is immuneACCESS, and TCRdb retained only in-frame sequences with V and J called. Part of the clones is not carried over; for the studies checked, unresolved V genes explain less than half of this, and the remainder is unexplained. This sample gives approximately 52,000 clones in total; approximately 86% of them show up just once. Of the sample, about 12% is held by the ten largest clones. Broad study findings and their caveats: Low levels of normalized T-cell clonal expansion were also seen in some patients who did not respond. The antigen specificity of the peripheral T cells that underwent clonal expansion was not determined. After ivuxolimab, CD8+ T cells had more expanded clones than CD4+ T cells on average. At doses of 0.1 to 3.0 mg/kg, clonal expansion of both CD4+ and CD8+ T cells in blood was seen between baseline and week 6. In the 0.1-3.0 mg/kg groups, partial responders had among the lowest normalized peripheral clonal expansion, particularly in CD8+ T cells.

This clonotype was sampled from an adult with an advanced solid tumor such as melanoma, head and neck, liver or kidney cancer. Sequences were derived from CD4+ or CD8+ T cells sorted from blood, sampled in a trial of the OX40 agonist ivuxolimab.

The CDR3 in this case is CSVEDPGRLNTEAFF. The DNA is TGCAGCGTTGAAGATCCGGGCAGATTGAACACTGAAGCTTTCTTT. Recombination joined TRBV29-1 with TRBJ1-1, with no confident D gene call. Counted from cysteine to phenylalanine, this CDR3 has 15 amino acids. Kept here is only the CDR3 DNA, which spans 45 bases and is read in frame from base 1. V loses 0 bases of germline sequence and J loses 0 bases, and the interval between the two ends is 11 bases. From the germline V gene, CDR1 is SQVTM and CDR2 is ANQGSEA.